A selection of T cell receptor beta chains follows, all from one sample in a study of OX40 agonist ivuxolimab in advanced cancers. The protocol was immunoSEQ multiplex PCR, while the TCRdb copy is restricted to in-frame clones and leaves out a portion. The data hold about 47,000 clones, with 81% observed a single time. The source was CD4+ or CD8+ T cells sorted from blood, collected in a trial of the OX40 agonist ivuxolimab. Receptors originate from an adult with an advanced solid tumor such as melanoma, head and neck, liver or kidney cancer. Both conserved end residues are part of each CDR3. A D gene is named only where the DNA matches it firmly. Size values are once, few and many counts, or a class for expanded clones, and some rows have none.

clone_size | d_call | j_call | v_call | cdr3_nt | cdr3_aa
- | - | TRBJ1-6 | TRBV5-4 | TGTGCCAGCAGCCCTGGACAGCAGGATTCACCCCTCCACTTT | CASSPGQQDSPLHF
- | - | TRBJ2-7 | TRBV4-3 | TGCGCCAGCAGCCAAGAAAGGTCGGCTCCCTACGAGCAGTACTTC | CASSQERSAPYEQYF
- | - | TRBJ1-1 | TRBV6-6 | TGTGCCAGCAGCCAGACAGTCCGGGGCACTGAAGCTTTCTTT | CASSQTVRGTEAFF
- | TRBD2 | TRBJ2-1 | TRBV10-2 | TGCGCCAGCAGTCTAGCGGGAGTGTACAATGAGCAGTTCTTC | CASSLAGVYNEQFF
few | - | TRBJ1-2 | TRBV6-5 | TGTGCCAGCAGTTACCGTTGGGGAGATAACTATGGCTACACCTTC | CASSYRWGDNYGYTF
- | - | TRBJ2-7 | TRBV6-4 | TGTGCCAGCAGTTACGGGGCGGGGACCCGCTACGAGCAGTACTTC | CASSYGAGTRYEQYF
- | - | TRBJ2-3 | TRBV10-1 | TGCGCCAGCAGTGATGCAGGATCCTGGGGAGATACGCAGTATTTT | CASSDAGSWGDTQYF
few | TRBD1 | TRBJ1-2 | TRBV7-9 | TGTGCCAGCAGCTTAGGACAGGGGGCGAGTGGCTACACCTTC | CASSLGQGASGYTF
- | - | TRBJ2-3 | TRBV6-5 | TGTGCCAGCACTCGGTTCGAAAGCACAGATACGCAGTATTTT | CASTRFESTDTQYF
once | - | TRBJ1-2 | TRBV29-1 | TGCAGCGAGCGGGACACGGGTTTGGGCTACACCTTC | CSERDTGLGYTF
- | - | TRBJ2-1 | TRBV4-3 | TGCGCCAGCAGCCAAGATCTGGTTTACAATGAGCAGTTCTTC | CASSQDLVYNEQFF
- | - | TRBJ1-5 | TRBV7-8 | TGTGCCAGCAGCGACGACAGGAATCAGCCCCAGCATTTT | CASSDDRNQPQHF
- | - | TRBJ2-1 | TRBV4-3 | TGCGCCAGCAGCCAAGATATTGGGGAAGCAAAAGAGCAGTTCTTC | CASSQDIGEAKEQFF
- | TRBD1 | TRBJ1-2 | TRBV19 | TGTGCCAGTAGTGAATTATGGGGGACAGGGGCTGGCTACACCTTC | CASSELWGTGAGYTF
few | TRBD2 | TRBJ2-7 | TRBV5-6 | TGTGCCAGCAGCTTGACCTGGACTAGCGGGACCTACGAGCAGTACTTC | CASSLTWTSGTYEQYF
- | - | TRBJ1-3 | TRBV27 | TGTGCCAGCAGTTTGCGACAGGACGGAAACACCATATATTTT | CASSLRQDGNTIYF
- | TRBD1 | TRBJ2-6 | TRBV5-6 | TGTGCCAGCAGACCAGGGGGCTCTGGGGCCAACGTCCTGACTTTC | CASRPGGSGANVLTF
- | - | TRBJ2-7 | TRBV11-3 | TGTGCCAGCAGCTTTAGTAGGGAGCCCTCCAGTGAGCAGTACTTC | CASSFSREPSSEQYF
- | - | TRBJ2-1 | TRBV27 | TGTGCCAGCAGTTTAACCCCCTACAATGAGCAGTTCTTC | CASSLTPYNEQFF
- | - | TRBJ1-5 | TRBV28 | TGTGCCAGCAGTTATCTCACCCCGAATCAGCCCCAGCATTTT | CASSYLTPNQPQHF
- | TRBD1 | TRBJ1-1 | TRBV23-1 | TGCGCCAGCAGTCAATCGCAGGGCAGGGGGCAATGCACTGAAGCTTTCTTT | CASSQSQGRGQCTEAFF
- | TRBD1 | TRBJ1-1 | TRBV5-4 | TGTGCCAGCAGCCAAGAAGGGGGCGTGGGCACTGAAGCTTTCTTT | CASSQEGGVGTEAFF
- | - | TRBJ1-6 | TRBV2 | TGTGCCAGCAGTGAAGGTTCAGGGCGGTCACCCCTCCACTTT | CASSEGSGRSPLHF
once | - | TRBJ1-2 | TRBV28 | TGTGCCAGCAGCCCCGGGACGGTTGGCTACACCTTC | CASSPGTVGYTF
few | - | TRBJ2-1 | TRBV27 | TGTGCCAGCAGTCAGCAGACAGGAAAAGTCGACAATGAGCAGTTCTTC | CASSQQTGKVDNEQFF
- | - | TRBJ2-2 | TRBV27 | TGTGCCAGCAGTCCGCAGACAGTGAACACCGGGGAGCTGTTTTTT | CASSPQTVNTGELFF
- | TRBD2 | TRBJ2-5 | TRBV6-5 | TGTGCCAGCAGTTACCCCACTAGCGGACAAGAGACCCAGTACTTC | CASSYPTSGQETQYF
few | - | TRBJ1-6 | TRBV13 | TGTGCCAGCAGCTCCAGCGGTTCACCCCTCCACTTT | CASSSSGSPLHF
- | - | TRBJ2-7 | TRBV28 | TGTGCCAGCAGCTTAGGTCGGGGCAACGAGCAGTACTTC | CASSLGRGNEQYF
- | - | TRBJ1-1 | TRBV14 | TGTGCCAGCAGCCAAGAGGGGGGAAGCGCTGAAGCTTTCTTT | CASSQEGGSAEAFF
- | - | TRBJ2-2 | TRBV9 | TGTGCCAGCAGCGTGGGGAACGGGGAGCTGTTTTTT | CASSVGNGELFF
- | - | TRBJ1-1 | TRBV7-2 | TGTGCCAGCAGCTTGAACCGGGATTACATGAACACTGAAGCTTTCTTT | CASSLNRDYMNTEAFF
- | - | TRBJ2-7 | TRBV6-6 | TGTGCCAGCAGCGCAGGGATGGGCGAGCAGTACTTC | CASSAGMGEQYF
- | - | TRBJ1-2 | TRBV6-6 | TGTGCCAGCAGTTACTCCGATCCCTTAGCTAACTATGGCTACACCTTC | CASSYSDPLANYGYTF
- | - | TRBJ2-7 | TRBV21-1 | TGTGCCAGCAGCAAAAGGGGGGGTCCAACCTACGAGCAGTACTTC | CASSKRGGPTYEQYF
few | TRBD1 | TRBJ2-4 | TRBV10-3 | TGTGCCATCAGTGAGTCGACAGGGCTTAGGGCCAAAAACATTCAGTACTTC | CAISESTGLRAKNIQYF
- | TRBD2 | TRBJ2-4 | TRBV15 | TGTGCCACCAGCAGAGATAAGGGGACTAGAGGCATTCAGTACTTC | CATSRDKGTRGIQYF